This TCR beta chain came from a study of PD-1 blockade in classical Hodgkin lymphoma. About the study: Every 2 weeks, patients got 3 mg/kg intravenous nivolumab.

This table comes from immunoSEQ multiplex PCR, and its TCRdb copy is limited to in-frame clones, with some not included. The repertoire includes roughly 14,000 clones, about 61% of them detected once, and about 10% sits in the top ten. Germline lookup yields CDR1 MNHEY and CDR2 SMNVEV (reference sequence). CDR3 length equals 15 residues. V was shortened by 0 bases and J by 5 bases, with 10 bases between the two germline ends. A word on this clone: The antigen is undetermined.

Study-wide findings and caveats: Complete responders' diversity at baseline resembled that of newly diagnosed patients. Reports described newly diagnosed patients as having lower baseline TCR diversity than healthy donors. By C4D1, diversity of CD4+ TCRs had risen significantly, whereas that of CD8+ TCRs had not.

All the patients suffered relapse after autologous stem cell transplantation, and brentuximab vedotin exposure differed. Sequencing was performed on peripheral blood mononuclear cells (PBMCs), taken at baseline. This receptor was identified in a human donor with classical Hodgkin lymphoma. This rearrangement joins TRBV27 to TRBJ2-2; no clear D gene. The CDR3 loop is CASSLSARLTGELFF. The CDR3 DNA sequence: TGTGCCAGCAGTTTATCCGCGCGGCTGACCGGGGAGCTGTTTTTT.